This record looks at one T cell receptor beta chain sequence and its context. Its cognate antigen is unknown. The data originate from a study of T cell responses to AZD1222 COVID-19 vaccine. Study observations and caveats: Elevations in Spike-specific TCR breadth and depth followed administration of two AZD1222 doses.

The CDR3 loop spans 16 amino acids. The germline CDR1 and CDR2 sequences are WSHSY and SAAADI. V lost 4 bases, J lost 0 bases, and 12 bases lay in between. Using immunoSEQ multiplex PCR, the repertoire was profiled, and TCRdb retains in-frame clones only, with some absent. The repertoire includes over 95,000 clones, more than 85% of them detected once, and roughly 8% sits in the top ten. Source: peripheral blood, taken 28 days after the second AZD1222 dose. This sequence was found in an adult who received the AZD1222 COVID-19 vaccine. The chain joins TRBV10-2 to TRBJ2-2; D is possibly TRBD2 (6 bases). CDR3 region: CASSGLAEANTGELFF. DNA of the CDR3: TGCGCCAGCAGTGGTTTAGCGGAGGCGAACACCGGGGAGCTGTTTTTT.